The T cell receptor (beta chain) described here comes from a study of T cell responses to AZD1222 COVID-19 vaccine. Clones were read by immunoSEQ multiplex PCR, and TCRdb kept only the in-frame ones, dropping some. The repertoire holds about 120,000 clones, with approximately 83% as singletons. Concerning this clone itself: Its antigen is unknown.

The length of the CDR3 is 11 residues. V shed 4 bases and J shed 10 bases, with 12 bases lying between them. CDR1 and CDR2 from the germline V gene are SQVTM and ANQGSEA. Study-wide points: Repertoire sampling occurred only after the peak T cell response. CD4 TCRs covered the whole spike, strongest at regions 160-218 and 743-854. Baseline antibody screening turned up just a handful of seropositive AZD1222 recipients. Spike-specific TCR breadth and depth were elevated following two AZD1222 doses.

The source is an adult in good health. The chain couples TRBV29-1 to TRBJ2-3; D is possibly TRBD2 (6 bases). The sample consisted of peripheral blood, taken on day 0 of AZD1222 vaccination. CDR3 coding DNA: TGCAGCGTTGGGGTGCGGGACTCGCAGTATTTT. Encoded protein: CSVGVRDSQYF.